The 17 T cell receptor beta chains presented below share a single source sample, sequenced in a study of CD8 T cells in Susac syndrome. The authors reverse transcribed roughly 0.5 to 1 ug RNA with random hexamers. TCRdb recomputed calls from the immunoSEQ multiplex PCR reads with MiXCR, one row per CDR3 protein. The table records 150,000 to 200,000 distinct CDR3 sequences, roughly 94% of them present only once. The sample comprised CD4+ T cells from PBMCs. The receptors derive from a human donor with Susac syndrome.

The CDR3 DNA reads TGTGCCAGCAGTTACGGGGACAGGCGTTACAATGAGCAGTTCTTC. Translating gives CASSYGDRRYNEQFF. The rearrangement links TRBV6-6 to TRBJ2-1; 8 bases are shared with TRBD1. Germline values: CDR1 MNHNY, CDR2 SVGAGI (reference sequence). The CDR3 loop spans 15 amino acids. The V gene end was trimmed by 2 bases and the J gene end by 4 bases; junction bases not matched to a gene: 4.

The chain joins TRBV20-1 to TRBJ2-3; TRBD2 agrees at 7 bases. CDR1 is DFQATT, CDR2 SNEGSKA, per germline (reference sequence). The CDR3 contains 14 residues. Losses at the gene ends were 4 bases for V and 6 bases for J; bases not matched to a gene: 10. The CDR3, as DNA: TGCAGTGCTACTTTCGGAACCGGGGGGGATACGCAGTATTTT. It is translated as CSATFGTGGDTQYF.

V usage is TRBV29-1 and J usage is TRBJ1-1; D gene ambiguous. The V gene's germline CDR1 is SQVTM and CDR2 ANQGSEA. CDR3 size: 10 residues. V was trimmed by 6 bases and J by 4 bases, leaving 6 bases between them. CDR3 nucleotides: TGCAGCGTGCCTGGCACTGAAGCTTTCTTT. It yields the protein CSVPGTEAFF.

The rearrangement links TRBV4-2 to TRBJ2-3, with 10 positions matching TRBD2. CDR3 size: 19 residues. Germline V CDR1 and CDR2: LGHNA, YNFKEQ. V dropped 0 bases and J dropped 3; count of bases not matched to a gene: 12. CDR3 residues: CASSQDDLASGSGTDTQYF. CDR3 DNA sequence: TGTGCCAGCAGCCAAGATGATTTAGCTAGCGGGAGTGGAACAGATACGCAGTATTTT.

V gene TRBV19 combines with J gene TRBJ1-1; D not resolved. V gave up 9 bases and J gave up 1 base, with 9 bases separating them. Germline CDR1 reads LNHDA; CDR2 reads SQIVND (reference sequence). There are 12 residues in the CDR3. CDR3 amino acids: CASTRGNTEAFF. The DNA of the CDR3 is TGTGCCAGCACCCGGGGGAACACTGAAGCTTTCTTT.

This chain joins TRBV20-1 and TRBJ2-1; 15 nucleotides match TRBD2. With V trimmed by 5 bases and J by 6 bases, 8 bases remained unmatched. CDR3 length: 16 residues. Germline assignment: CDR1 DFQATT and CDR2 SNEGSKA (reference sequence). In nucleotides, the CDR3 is TGCAGTGCTCTGGGACTAGCGGGAGGTGGGGGCAATGAGCAGTTCTTC. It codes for CSALGLAGGGGNEQFF.

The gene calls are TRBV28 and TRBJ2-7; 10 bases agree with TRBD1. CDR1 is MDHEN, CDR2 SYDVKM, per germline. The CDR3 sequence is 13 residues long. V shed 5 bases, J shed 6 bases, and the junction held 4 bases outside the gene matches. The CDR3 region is CASSRDRGSEQYF. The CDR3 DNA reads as TGTGCCAGCAGTCGGGACAGGGGCTCCGAGCAGTACTTC.

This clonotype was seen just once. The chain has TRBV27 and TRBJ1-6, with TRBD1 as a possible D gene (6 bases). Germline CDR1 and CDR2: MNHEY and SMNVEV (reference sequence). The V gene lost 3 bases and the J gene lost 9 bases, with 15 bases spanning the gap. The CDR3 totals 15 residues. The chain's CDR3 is CASSFTGTPGSPLHF. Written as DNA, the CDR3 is TGTGCCAGCAGTTTCACCGGGACACCAGGTTCACCCCTCCACTTT.

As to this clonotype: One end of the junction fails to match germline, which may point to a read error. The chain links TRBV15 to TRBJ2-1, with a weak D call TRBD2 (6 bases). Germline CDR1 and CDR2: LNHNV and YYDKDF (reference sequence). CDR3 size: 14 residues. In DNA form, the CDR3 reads TGTTCCACCAGCGGCCGGGAGAGGTACTATGAGCAGTTCTTC. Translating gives CSTSGRERYYEQFF.

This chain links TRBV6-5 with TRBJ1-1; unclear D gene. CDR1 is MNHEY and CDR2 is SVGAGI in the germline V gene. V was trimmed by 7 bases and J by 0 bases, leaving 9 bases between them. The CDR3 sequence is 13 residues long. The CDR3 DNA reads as TGTGCCAGCATGAGGGAGATGAACACTGAAGCTTTCTTT. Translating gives CASMREMNTEAFF.

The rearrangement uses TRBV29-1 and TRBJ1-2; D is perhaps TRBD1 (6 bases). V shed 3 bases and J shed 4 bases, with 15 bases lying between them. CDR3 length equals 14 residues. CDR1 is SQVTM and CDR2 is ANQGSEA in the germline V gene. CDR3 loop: CSVDVSRGGYGYTF. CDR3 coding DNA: TGCAGCGTTGATGTTAGCAGGGGCGGCTATGGCTACACCTTC.

The CDR3 DNA reads TGTGCCAGCAGCCAACGACCGGGGCTAGCGCCGGACAATGAGCAGTTCTTC. Amino acids: CASSQRPGLAPDNEQFF. V and J are TRBV4-2 and TRBJ2-1; the D gene is possibly TRBD2 (6 bases). The V and J ends lost 2 bases and 5 bases respectively, with 19 bases between them. CDR1 LGHNA and CDR2 YNFKEQ come from the germline V gene. CDR3 length equals 17 residues.

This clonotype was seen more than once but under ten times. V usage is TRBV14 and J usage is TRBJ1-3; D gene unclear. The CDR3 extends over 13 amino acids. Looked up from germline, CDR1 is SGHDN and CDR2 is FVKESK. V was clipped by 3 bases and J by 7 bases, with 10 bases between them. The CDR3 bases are TGTGCCAGCAGCCAGGGAGTCGGCAACACCATATATTTT. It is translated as CASSQGVGNTIYF.

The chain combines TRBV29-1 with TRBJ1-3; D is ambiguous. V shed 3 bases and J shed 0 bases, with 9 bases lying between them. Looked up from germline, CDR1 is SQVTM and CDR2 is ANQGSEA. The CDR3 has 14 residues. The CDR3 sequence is CSVESRLSGNTIYF. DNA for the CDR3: TGCAGCGTTGAGTCCAGGCTCTCTGGAAACACCATATATTTT.

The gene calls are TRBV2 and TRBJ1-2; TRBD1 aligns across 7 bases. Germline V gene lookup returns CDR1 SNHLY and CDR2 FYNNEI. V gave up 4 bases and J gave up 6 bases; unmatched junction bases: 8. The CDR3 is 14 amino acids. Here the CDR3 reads CASSVDRDGDGYTF. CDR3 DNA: TGTGCCAGCAGTGTTGACAGGGACGGAGATGGCTACACCTTC.

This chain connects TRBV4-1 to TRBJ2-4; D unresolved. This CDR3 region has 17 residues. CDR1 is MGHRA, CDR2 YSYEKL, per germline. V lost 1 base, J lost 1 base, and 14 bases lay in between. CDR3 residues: CASSQGAKAGAKNIQYF. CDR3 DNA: TGCGCCAGCAGCCAAGGTGCAAAGGCCGGGGCCAAAAACATTCAGTACTTC.

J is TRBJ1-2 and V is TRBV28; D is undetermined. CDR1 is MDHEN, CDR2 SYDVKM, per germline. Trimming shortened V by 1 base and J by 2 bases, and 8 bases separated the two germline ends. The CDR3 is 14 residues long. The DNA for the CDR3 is TGTGCCAGCAGTTTATACGGTGGAAACTATGGCTACACCTTC. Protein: CASSLYGGNYGYTF.